This TCR beta chain was recorded in a study of shared clonotypes between healthy human individuals. Method: immunoSEQ multiplex PCR; TCRdb's copy keeps in-frame clones and lacks some. This table has approximately 440,000 clones, around 77% appearing once. Genomic DNA came from around 84 million PBMCs in unsorted samples. This clone has just one count. No antigen is known for it. It is likely a read error: a sequence one base away is far more abundant. Findings of the study overall: Among donors, sharing of clonotypes was expected to be affected by sequencing depth.

V was clipped by 0 bases and J by 3 bases, with 8 bases between them. The CDR3 length is 14 residues. Germline V gene data show CDR1 as GTSNPN and CDR2 as SVGIG (reference sequence). Sequencing used PBMCs. This clonotype was obtained from a middle-aged woman in good health. Some clones in this sample may be carry-over from other donors' samples. This sequence joins TRBV30 and TRBJ2-2; the D gene is possibly TRBD1 (5 bases). The CDR3 DNA sequence: TGTGCCTGGAGTGTACAACAGGACACCGGGGAGCTGTTTTTT. Amino acid sequence: CAWSVQQDTGELFF.